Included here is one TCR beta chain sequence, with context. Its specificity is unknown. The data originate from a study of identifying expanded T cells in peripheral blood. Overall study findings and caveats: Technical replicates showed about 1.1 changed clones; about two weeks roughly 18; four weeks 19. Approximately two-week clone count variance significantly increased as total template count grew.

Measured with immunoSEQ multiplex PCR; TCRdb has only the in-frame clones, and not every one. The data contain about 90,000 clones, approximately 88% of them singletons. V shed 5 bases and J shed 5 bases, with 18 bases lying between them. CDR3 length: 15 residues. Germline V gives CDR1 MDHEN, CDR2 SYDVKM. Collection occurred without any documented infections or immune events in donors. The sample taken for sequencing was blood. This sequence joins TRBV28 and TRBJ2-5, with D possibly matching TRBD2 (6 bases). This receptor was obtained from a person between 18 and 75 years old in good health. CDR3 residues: CASSHPGRGMETQYF. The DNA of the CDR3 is TGTGCCAGCAGTCACCCTGGGCGGGGTATGGAGACCCAGTACTTC.